The following is a TCR beta chain sequence with its context. Per germline, CDR1 MNHEY and CDR2 SMNVEV (reference sequence). The CDR3 consists of 14 residues. The junction had 5 bases not matched to a gene; V was cut back by 7 bases and J by 6 bases. This record belongs to a study of blood T cell repertoires in COVID-19. Across the study: The United States, Italy and Spain supplied acute and convalescent COVID-19 samples. PBMCs, B-cell-depleted T cells, or T cells were the source of the cDNA or gDNA that made up the material.

Authors' data handling: Counts of nucleated cells, estimated from reference gene primer amplification, were obtained. Measured with immunoSEQ multiplex PCR; TCRdb has only the in-frame clones, and not every one. That table is the source of V, J and clone size, and D and trimming were worked out from the DNA. Of approximately 200,000 clones in the sample, around 88% were seen once. The clonotype was recovered from a woman in her 30s with acute or convalescent COVID-19. The sequenced sample consisted of peripheral blood. The V and J genes are TRBV27 and TRBJ2-2; 10 nucleotides line up with TRBD1. In DNA form, the CDR3 reads TGTGCCAGCATGGGACAGGGGTATTCCGGGGAGCTGTTTTTT. Translating gives CASMGQGYSGELFF.